A single sample is the source of the 2 T cell receptor beta chains below, sequenced in a study of PD-1 blockade in classical Hodgkin lymphoma (dated by TCRdb to about 2020). The method was the immunoSEQ multiplex PCR assay. The clones in this table, taken by TCRdb from immuneACCESS, are in-frame only. Not every clone is retained; where verified, under half of the shortfall comes from an unresolved V gene, and the cause of the rest is unknown. This sample comprises about 41,000 clones, 60% to 80% of them detected only once. Over 2.5% of the sample belongs to the ten largest clones. Read against the paper, the sample's time point label means: cycle 4 day 1 (C4D1), after less than 7 weeks of nivolumab. All trial patients had relapsed after autologous stem cell transplantation, with cohorts A, B and C differing in prior brentuximab vedotin exposure. Sequences were derived from peripheral blood mononuclear cells (PBMCs), sampled before the fourth cycle of nivolumab. Source of these receptors: a human donor with classical Hodgkin lymphoma.

The chain is built from TRBV6-5 and TRBJ2-7, with a tentative D call TRBD2 (5 bases). The germline V gene has CDR1 MNHEY and CDR2 SVGAGI. This CDR3 comprises 13 residues. V was clipped by 0 bases and J by 4 bases, with 7 bases between them. This CDR3 is CASSYSRGYEQYF. CDR3 DNA sequence: TGTGCCAGCAGTTACTCTCGCGGGTACGAGCAGTACTTC.

V is TRBV19 and J is TRBJ2-7, with 7 positions matching TRBD1. Germline V gene lookup returns CDR1 LNHDA and CDR2 SQIVND (reference sequence). CDR3 length: 12 residues. J lost 6 bases, V lost 6 bases, and 5 bases had no gene match. CDR3 DNA sequence: TGTGCCAGTAGCCTACAGGGGTCCGAGCAGTACTTC. Translated, it gives CASSLQGSEQYF.